Below are 29 T cell receptor beta chains sequenced from a single sample in a study of T cell responses to AZD1222 COVID-19 vaccine. The protocol was immunoSEQ multiplex PCR, while the TCRdb copy is restricted to in-frame clones and leaves out a portion. The table records tens of thousands of clones, approximately 86% of them present only once. Sequencing used peripheral blood, obtained on day 0 of AZD1222 vaccination. The receptor source for this set is an adult in good health.

The chain couples TRBV6-2 or TRBV6-3 to TRBJ1-1, with D unresolved. There are 14 residues in the CDR3. The V gene's germline CDR1 is MNHEY and CDR2 SVGEGT. The V end lost 2 bases, the J end lost 0 bases, and 7 bases lay between the germline ends. CDR3 protein: CASSYNPMNTEAFF. The CDR3 DNA sequence: TGTGCCAGCAGTTACAATCCTATGAACACTGAAGCTTTCTTT.

The chain links TRBV4-3 to TRBJ1-6; D gene uncertain. This CDR3 comprises 13 residues. Germline V gene sequence: CDR1 LGHNA, CDR2 YSLEER. Trimming removed 0 bases at V and 6 bases at J, with 3 bases between. DNA of the CDR3: TGCGCCAGCAGCCAAGACCCTAATTCACCCCTCCACTTT. Protein: CASSQDPNSPLHF.

The J gene is TRBJ2-7, the V gene TRBV18; weak D call: TRBD2 (5 bases). Trimming removed 3 bases at V and 3 bases at J, with 15 bases between. Germline CDR1 and CDR2: KGHSH and LQKENI. The CDR3 length is 15 residues. The CDR3 is CASSPNRGNHYEQYF. CDR3 bases: TGTGCCAGCTCACCGAACAGAGGGAACCACTACGAGCAGTACTTC.

The chain links TRBV12-3 or TRBV12-4 to TRBJ2-7; 9 positions match TRBD1. The CDR3 runs to 13 residues. V was clipped by 5 bases and J by 6 bases; unmatched bases: 5. For the CDR3, the DNA is TGTGCCAGCAGTCCGGGACAGGGATTCGAGCAGTACTTC. Protein product: CASSPGQGFEQYF.

The V and J genes are TRBV18 and TRBJ2-1; D is uncertain. CDR1 and CDR2 (germline): KGHSH, LQKENI. This CDR3 is built from 11 residues. V lost 6 bases to trimming and J lost 8 bases, with 8 bases between them. Here the CDR3 reads CASSAEDEQFF. The DNA of the CDR3 is TGTGCCAGCTCGGCCGAGGATGAGCAGTTCTTC. Variable domain in full (rest from reference TRBV18 and TRBJ2-1): NAGVMQNPRHLVRRRGQEARLRCSPMKGHSHVYWYRQLPEEGLKFMVYLQKENIIDESGMPKERFSAEFPKEGPSILRIQQVVRGDSAAYFCASSAEDEQFFGPGTRLTVL.

V usage is TRBV5-1 and J usage is TRBJ2-3; the D gene is possibly TRBD1 (6 bases). The CDR3 length is 15 residues. CDR1 is SGHRS and CDR2 is YFSETQ in the germline V gene. V gave up 0 bases and J gave up 0 bases, with 8 bases separating them. The CDR3 DNA is TGCGCCAGCAGCTTGGGGGGACAAAGCACAGATACGCAGTATTTT. The encoded protein is CASSLGGQSTDTQYF.

This rearrangement joins TRBV7-9 to TRBJ1-4; D is possibly TRBD1 (6 bases). The CDR3 contains 14 residues. The V and J ends lost 5 bases and 7 bases respectively, with 14 bases between them. Germline loops: CDR1 SEHNR, CDR2 FQNEAQ (reference sequence). The CDR3 DNA sequence: TGTGCCAGCAGCCCCGCGGGGGCTTTTGAAAAACTGTTTTTT. Translated, it gives CASSPAGAFEKLFF.

V usage is TRBV7-2 and J usage is TRBJ2-7, with 8 bases fitting TRBD2. V lost 0 bases, J lost 5 bases, and 3 bases stayed unmatched. The length of the CDR3 is 14 residues. The V gene's germline CDR1 is SGHTA and CDR2 FQGNSA. As DNA, the CDR3 is TGTGCCAGCAGCTTAGCCGGGAGGGCCCACGAGCAGTACTTC. Its protein is CASSLAGRAHEQYF.

The chain combines TRBV7-6 with TRBJ2-1; TRBD2 matches 13 bases. Trimming cost V 5 bases and J 7 bases; bases outside gene matches: 5. The CDR3 runs 15 residues. Germline V gives CDR1 SGHVS, CDR2 FNYEAQ. CDR3 protein: CASSMTSGGLNEQFF. The CDR3 bases are TGTGCCAGCAGCATGACTAGCGGGGGGTTAAATGAGCAGTTCTTC.

The chain uses TRBV13 and TRBJ2-7; D gene unclear. In germline, CDR1 is PRHDT, CDR2 FYEKMQ (reference sequence). The V end was cut by 4 bases, the J end by 4 bases, with 8 bases between. There are 12 residues in the CDR3. CDR3 amino acids: CASSSRLYEQYF. For the CDR3, the DNA is TGTGCCAGCAGCTCCCGACTGTACGAGCAGTACTTC.

V usage is TRBV10-3 and J usage is TRBJ2-3, with D possibly being TRBD1 (6 bases). Deletions cut 8 bases from V and 2 bases from J, with 14 bases between. Looked up from germline, CDR1 is ENHRY and CDR2 is SYGVKD. The CDR3 has 14 residues. CDR3 region: CAIATGLVTDTQYF. The DNA for the CDR3 is TGTGCCATCGCTACAGGGCTAGTCACAGATACGCAGTATTTT.

The V and J genes are TRBV5-4 and TRBJ2-2; D is unresolved. CDR3 length: 14 amino acids. Deletions cut 3 bases from V and 6 bases from J, with 12 bases between. Germline V gene sequence: CDR1 SGHNT, CDR2 YYREEE (reference sequence). The CDR3: CASSSTISSGELFF. The CDR3 DNA follows: TGTGCCAGCAGCTCAACGATTTCTTCCGGGGAGCTGTTTTTT.

This chain links TRBV7-2 with TRBJ2-5; TRBD2 is a possible D gene (6 bases). The CDR3 loop spans 15 amino acids. The ends were cut back, 6 bases at V and 6 bases at J, with 20 bases in the middle. CDR1 is SGHTA and CDR2 is FQGNSA in the germline V gene. Written as DNA, the CDR3 is TGTGCCAGCAGATACGGGAGCGGTAGCCCGCAGACCCAGTACTTC. Its protein is CASRYGSGSPQTQYF.

This clone was counted only a few times. This chain connects TRBV29-1 to TRBJ2-7, with 7 positions matching TRBD2. The V gene end was trimmed by 6 bases and the J gene end by 5 bases; junction bases not matched to a gene: 16. The CDR3 has 15 residues. Germline V CDR1 and CDR2: SQVTM, ANQGSEA. The CDR3 DNA reads TGCAGCGTCGTGGGGCTAGCGAGAAGCGGGAACGAGCAGTACTTC. Translated: CSVVGLARSGNEQYF.

The table lists this clone with a count of one. The rearrangement uses TRBV25-1 and TRBJ2-6, with D possibly matching TRBD2 (6 bases). There are 17 residues in the CDR3. Per germline, CDR1 MGHDK and CDR2 SYGVNS. V lost 1 base and J lost 2, with 12 bases in between. CDR3 coding DNA: TGTGCCAGCAGTGAATGGGACGGGAGCACTGGGGCCAACGTCCTGACTTTC. Encoded protein: CASSEWDGSTGANVLTF. The complete variable domain, with remaining parts taken from reference TRBV25-1 and TRBJ2-6, reads EADIYQTPRYLVIGTGKKITLECSQTMGHDKMYWYQQDPGMELHLIHYSYGVNSTEKGDLSSESTVSRIRTEHFPLTLESARPSHTSQYLCASSEWDGSTGANVLTFGAGSRLTVL.

The chain links TRBV6-4 to TRBJ1-1; D may be TRBD1 (5 bases). The germline CDR1 and CDR2 sequences are MRHNA and SNTAGT. Trimming shortened V by 0 bases and J by 1 base, and 9 bases separated the two germline ends. The CDR3 has 15 residues. The CDR3 protein is CASSDSKRGNTEAFF. The CDR3 DNA reads as TGTGCCAGCAGTGACTCGAAAAGGGGGAACACTGAAGCTTTCTTT.

The chain carries TRBV15 and TRBJ1-4, with D possibly being TRBD1 (6 bases). CDR3 length equals 15 residues. The germline gives CDR1 LNHNV, CDR2 YYDKDF (reference sequence). V lost 1 base and J lost 15, with 21 bases in between. The CDR3: CATSRGQAGGEKVFF. For the CDR3, the DNA is TGTGCCACCAGCAGAGGACAGGCTGGAGGGGAAAAGGTGTTTTTT.

This rearrangement joins TRBV5-6 to TRBJ2-7; D gene ambiguous. The CDR3 covers 16 residues. Looked up from germline, CDR1 is SGHDT and CDR2 is YYEEEE. Trimming pared 1 base from V and 0 bases from J, leaving 14 bases between. CDR3 DNA: TGTGCCAGCAGCTTGTCATGGCGGATTAGCTCCTACGAGCAGTACTTC. This translates into CASSLSWRISSYEQYF.

The CDR3 protein is CASSKEGRSYNEQFF. CDR3 DNA: TGTGCCAGTAGCAAAGAAGGTCGCTCCTACAATGAGCAGTTCTTC. The V and J genes are TRBV19 and TRBJ2-1; D unresolved. This CDR3 contains 15 residues. CDR1 LNHDA and CDR2 SQIVND come from the germline V gene (reference sequence). V lost 6 bases and J 0 bases, leaving 12 bases between the germline ends.

The chain is built from TRBV6-5 and TRBJ1-6; D uncertain. Germline lookup yields CDR1 MNHEY and CDR2 SVGAGI. This CDR3 contains 15 residues. V gave up 2 bases and J gave up 8 bases, with 13 bases separating them. CDR3 nucleotides: TGTGCCAGCAGTTACCAAGGAGCTCGAGATTCACCCCTCCACTTT. Its protein product is CASSYQGARDSPLHF.

The rearrangement joins TRBV7-9 to TRBJ2-1, with D perhaps assigned TRBD1 or TRBD2 (5 bases each). This CDR3 region has 14 residues. Germline V gives CDR1 SEHNR, CDR2 FQNEAQ (reference sequence). Deletions cut 4 bases from V and 13 bases from J, with 20 bases between. The CDR3 spells CASSSYSTEGTQFF. CDR3 in DNA: TGTGCCAGCAGCTCCTATAGCACCGAGGGGACCCAGTTCTTC.

In its sample, this clone was seen a few times. The V call is TRBV2, the J call TRBJ2-2; TRBD2 is a possible D gene (6 bases). Germline assignment: CDR1 SNHLY and CDR2 FYNNEI. This CDR3 is built from 15 residues. With 3 bases removed from V and 4 bases from J, the gap between germline ends came to 12 bases. The CDR3 spells CASSDVAGSTGELFF. The DNA for the CDR3 is TGTGCCAGCAGTGATGTCGCGGGGTCCACCGGGGAGCTGTTTTTT.

The chain has TRBV9 and TRBJ2-1, with 11 bases lining up with TRBD2. The V gene's germline CDR1 is SGDLS and CDR2 YYNGEE. This CDR3 region has 15 residues. The V segment lost 4 bases and the J segment 9 bases; nucleotides outside the gene matches: 9. CDR3 loop: CASSTTSGTLAEQFF. In nucleotides, the CDR3 is TGTGCCAGCAGCACGACTAGCGGGACCCTGGCTGAGCAGTTCTTC.

J is TRBJ2-3 and V is TRBV11-3; 11 bases agree with TRBD2. V lost 3 bases, J lost 6 bases, and 8 bases stayed unmatched. Germline V gene lookup returns CDR1 SGHNT and CDR2 YENEEA. This CDR3 spans 16 amino acids. The chain's CDR3 is CASSFRVLAGADTQYF. In DNA, the CDR3 is TGTGCCAGCAGCTTCCGGGTACTAGCGGGAGCTGATACGCAGTATTTT.

CDR3 sequence: CASSLAGGRYGYTF. CDR3 nucleotide sequence: TGTGCCAGCAGCTTGGCCGGCGGGAGGTATGGCTACACCTTC. V and J are TRBV5-4 and TRBJ1-2; D remains ambiguous. CDR1 SGHNT and CDR2 YYREEE come from the germline V gene (reference sequence). Deletions cut 0 bases from V and 5 bases from J, with 11 bases between. The CDR3 totals 14 residues.

V usage is TRBV6-5 and J usage is TRBJ1-5; 7 bases match TRBD1. Germline V gene data show CDR1 as MNHEY and CDR2 as SVGAGI. The CDR3 contains 14 residues. The V segment lost 6 bases and the J segment 4 bases; nucleotides outside the gene matches: 6. In nucleotides, the CDR3 is TGTGCCAGCAGCCCCGGGACAGCAAATCAGCCCCAGCATTTT. Translating gives CASSPGTANQPQHF.

The J gene is TRBJ2-1, the V gene TRBV5-1, with TRBD1 identical over 10 bases. The CDR3 length is 15 residues. Germline CDR1 SGHRS, CDR2 YFSETQ. V dropped 5 bases and J dropped 2; count of bases not matched to a gene: 4. The CDR3 DNA reads TGCGCCAGCAGGGCGACAGGGGGCGCCTACAATGAGCAGTTCTTC. The encoded protein is CASRATGGAYNEQFF.

The gene calls are TRBV6-1 and TRBJ1-2; D is undetermined. The CDR3 loop spans 17 amino acids. Trimming stripped 0 bases from V and 0 bases from J, with 14 bases between. Germline V gene data show CDR1 as MNHNS and CDR2 as SASEGT. The CDR3 DNA follows: TGTGCCAGCAGTGAAGCCGGTATAACGGAGACTAACTATGGCTACACCTTC. Translation: CASSEAGITETNYGYTF.

The gene calls are TRBV7-9 and TRBJ1-4, with D possibly being TRBD1 (6 bases). The CDR3 has 18 residues. V was pared by 5 bases and J by 5 bases, with 24 bases between. Germline V gene data show CDR1 as SEHNR and CDR2 as FQNEAQ (reference sequence). The CDR3 here is CASSQKAGHWWGNEKLFF. CDR3 nucleotides: TGTGCCAGCAGCCAAAAAGCGGGACACTGGTGGGGGAATGAAAAACTGTTTTTT.